This T cell receptor beta chain was recorded in a study of T cells of healthy individuals. This clonotype has just a few counts. TCRdb passed the 5' RACE reads through MiXCR, listing each CDR3 protein once. The data contain 45,000 to 60,000 distinct CDR3 sequences, roughly 14% of them seen just once; the ten biggest clones take up around 15%. Trimming cost V 6 bases and J 2 bases; bases outside gene matches: 14. The germline CDR1 and CDR2 sequences are MNHEY and SVGEGT. The CDR3 totals 18 residues. The chain employs TRBV6-2 or TRBV6-3 and TRBJ2-7; 12 bases fit TRBD2. The sequence came from a human donor in good health. The CDR3: CASSTRTSGDRRTYEQYF. Written as DNA, the CDR3 is TGTGCCAGCAGCACCAGGACTAGCGGGGACCGAAGGACCTACGAGCAGTACTTC.